This is a list of T cell receptor beta chains from one sample in a study of cytomegalovirus exposure and HLA in healthy donors. The repertoire was sequenced with immunoSEQ multiplex PCR; TCRdb's copy has only in-frame clones and lacks some. The table includes around 190,000 clones, roughly 85% detected once. Sequencing input: PBMCs. The receptors were gathered from a woman aged 45 to 65 in good health and CMV-seronegative. Each CDR3 is given with its conserved first and last residue. A D gene is named only where the DNA matches it firmly.

-	TRBV25-1	TRBJ2-2	CATIGATGELFF	TGTGCTACGATTGGAGCGACCGGGGAGCTGTTTTTT
-	TRBV7-9	TRBJ2-1	CASSGLRGRTHEQFF	TGTGCCAGCAGCGGACTTCGTGGACGCACCCATGAGCAGTTCTTC
-	TRBV12-5	TRBJ1-5	CASGQGDSNQPQHF	TGTGCTAGTGGACAGGGTGATAGCAATCAGCCCCAGCATTTT
-	TRBV6-5	TRBJ2-7	CASSYRTEKSYEQYF	TGTGCCAGCAGTTACCGGACAGAGAAGTCCTACGAGCAGTACTTC
TRBD1	TRBV11-1	TRBJ2-4	CASSLGGTGGVIQYF	TGTGCCAGCAGCTTAGGTGGGACAGGGGGAGTCATTCAGTACTTC
-	TRBV27	TRBJ1-1	CASSQGMNTEAFF	TGTGCCAGCAGTCAGGGCATGAACACTGAAGCTTTCTTT
-	TRBV19	TRBJ2-1	CASSIFADSVNEQFF	TGTGCCAGTAGTATCTTCGCGGACTCTGTGAATGAGCAGTTCTTC
TRBD2	TRBV28	TRBJ2-3	CASSLRLAGPRDTQYF	TGTGCCAGCAGTTTAAGGCTAGCGGGACCCCGGGATACGCAGTATTTT
-	TRBV4-3	TRBJ2-2	CASSREPEGSTGELFF	TGCGCCAGCAGCCGCGAGCCGGAGGGTAGTACCGGGGAGCTGTTTTTT
-	TRBV30	TRBJ2-7	CAWSAGGIAGGDEQYF	TGTGCCTGGAGTGCGGGGGGCATAGCGGGTGGGGACGAGCAGTACTTC
-	TRBV7-9	TRBJ2-7	CASSPIGSGFPYEQYF	TGTGCCAGCAGCCCTATCGGTAGCGGTTTCCCCTACGAGCAGTACTTC
-	TRBV19	TRBJ2-2	CASSIAGVPGELFF	TGTGCCAGTAGTATAGCGGGAGTTCCCGGGGAGCTGTTTTTT
TRBD2	TRBV12-5	TRBJ2-5	CASGLGLAGGETQYF	TGTGCTAGTGGCCTGGGACTAGCGGGAGGAGAGACCCAGTACTTC
TRBD2	TRBV6-4	TRBJ2-3	CASSDGTSGRYTDTQYF	TGTGCCAGCAGTGACGGGACTAGCGGGAGGTACACAGATACGCAGTATTTT
-	TRBV28	TRBJ2-4	CASFPGTAVGLDIQYF	TGTGCCAGCTTTCCGGGGACTGCTGTCGGTCTCGACATTCAGTACTTC
TRBD1	TRBV28	TRBJ2-7	CASSPIPQGAREQYF	TGTGCCAGCAGTCCGATCCCACAGGGGGCGAGAGAGCAGTACTTC